Reported below is one T cell receptor (beta chain). This sample was included in a study of blood T cell repertoires in COVID-19. The overall study: Researchers got acute and convalescent COVID-19 samples from the United States, Italy and Spain. PBMCs, B-cell-depleted T cells, or T cells provided the cDNA or gDNA that made up the material.

Per the germline V gene, CDR1 is PRHDT and CDR2 is FYEKMQ (reference sequence). V trimming: 1 base; J trimming: 1 base; junction bases outside the gene matches: 1. This CDR3 region has 15 residues. Authors' data handling: Amplifying reference gene primers gave estimates of nucleated cell counts. The repertoire was sequenced with immunoSEQ multiplex PCR; TCRdb's copy has only in-frame clones and lacks some. Clone size and V and J calls were adopted from that table, with D and trimming inferred from the DNA. The sample has under 200,000 clones, 84% seen once. Sequencing input: peripheral blood. The TCR originated in a man aged 18 to 30 with active or convalescent COVID-19. This rearrangement joins TRBV13 to TRBJ2-7; 10 bases map to TRBD2. The CDR3 protein is CASSLELAGSYEQYF. As DNA, the CDR3 is TGTGCCAGCAGCTTAGAACTAGCGGGGTCCTACGAGCAGTACTTC.